Below are 3 T cell receptor beta chains sequenced from a single sample in a study of blood T cell repertoires in COVID-19. Profiling relied on immunoSEQ multiplex PCR, and the TCRdb table lists in-frame clones only, not all of them. This sample yields more than 200,000 clones, of which around nine tenths are seen a single time; around 4% belongs to the top ten. Sequenced input: PBMCs or T cells enriched from blood (not recorded which). Receptors were obtained from a woman in her thirties with acute COVID-19.

The J gene is TRBJ1-4, the V gene TRBV5-1, with D unresolved. The CDR3 is made up of 14 amino acids. Germline-derived CDR1 and CDR2 are SGHRS and YFSETQ. The V gene lost 3 bases and the J gene lost 4 bases, with 10 bases spanning the gap. The DNA of the CDR3 is TGCGCCAGCAGCTCCTTTGGCCGTAATGAAAAACTGTTTTTT. It codes for CASSSFGRNEKLFF.

The rearrangement joins TRBV18 to TRBJ2-7, with 10 bases matching TRBD1. The CDR3 consists of 16 residues. V shed 5 bases, J shed 5 bases, and the junction held 12 bases outside the gene matches. Per the germline V gene, CDR1 is KGHSH and CDR2 is LQKENI. CDR3 loop: CASSSTGGAFRNEQYF. The CDR3 nucleotides are TGTGCCAGCTCATCGACAGGGGGCGCTTTTAGAAACGAGCAGTACTTC.

The V and J genes are TRBV7-8 and TRBJ2-1; 8 bases are a match to TRBD1. This CDR3 is 15 amino acids long. V shed 5 bases, J shed 10 bases, and the junction held 13 bases outside the gene matches. Germline CDR1 SGHVS, CDR2 FQNEAQ. The CDR3 protein is CASSVRQGPRGEQFF. For the CDR3, the DNA is TGTGCCAGCAGCGTAAGACAGGGGCCTCGGGGCGAGCAGTTCTTC.